This TCR beta chain came from a study of shared clonotypes between healthy human individuals. As for the study in general: The study drew on a couple of women and a few men aged 18 to 49 as donors.

Regarding the study as a whole: Investigators expected sequencing depth to affect clonotype sharing among donors. Sampling involved blood alone; tissue repertoires likely differ.

The CDR3 is made up of 15 amino acids. The germline V and J ends were trimmed by 3 bases and 5 bases, with 18 bases remaining between them. From germline, CDR1 is SGHRS and CDR2 YFSETQ. The assay used deep level. Assay: immunoSEQ multiplex PCR; the TCRdb copy retains only in-frame clones and omits some. The sample gives about 490,000 clones, roughly 85% of which show up once; around 12% is in the top ten. Worth noting for this clone: The antigen is not known.

This clonotype was sampled from a woman aged 40 to 50 in good health. Some clones in this sample may be carry-over from other donors' samples. J is TRBJ2-7 and V is TRBV5-1, with a tentative D call TRBD2 (6 bases). The source material was PBMCs. Here the CDR3 reads CASSSGTPRRDEQYF. CDR3 DNA sequence: TGCGCCAGCAGCTCCGGGACGCCAAGGAGGGACGAGCAGTACTTC.